These 8 T cell receptor beta chains originate from one sample sequenced in a study of cytomegalovirus exposure and HLA in healthy donors. The data were produced by immunoSEQ multiplex PCR, yet TCRdb's version contains in-frame clones alone and is incomplete. This table holds some 84,000 clones, roughly 91% found once. Sequenced material: PBMCs. These receptors all stem from a man aged 30-40 years in good health and CMV-seronegative.

V gene TRBV2 combines with J gene TRBJ1-1, with D possibly TRBD1 on 6 matching bases. The CDR3 is 14 residues long. V lost 4 bases and J 5 bases, leaving 14 bases between the germline ends. Germline V CDR1 and CDR2: SNHLY, FYNNEI. In DNA form, the CDR3 reads TGTGCCAGCAGTGCCGGGACATCGGATACTGAAGCTTTCTTT. This encodes CASSAGTSDTEAFF.

The chain uses TRBV6-4 and TRBJ2-1; tentatively, D is TRBD1 (5 bases). CDR1 and CDR2 from the germline V gene are MRHNA and SNTAGT. Trimming removed 3 bases from V and 0 bases from J, with 9 bases in between. The CDR3 covers 15 residues. The CDR3 DNA reads as TGTGCCAGCAGTGAATGGGGCAACTCCTACAATGAGCAGTTCTTC. Translated: CASSEWGNSYNEQFF.

The chain links TRBV5-1 to TRBJ1-6; 9 bases are shared with TRBD1. The CDR3 has 15 residues. The V gene's germline CDR1 is SGHRS and CDR2 YFSETQ. V was pared by 0 bases and J by 11 bases, with 6 bases of the junction left unmatched. The CDR3 reads CASSLAPGQGPPLHF. CDR3 sequence (DNA): TGCGCCAGCAGCTTGGCCCCGGGACAGGGACCACCCCTCCACTTT.

V gene TRBV27 combines with J gene TRBJ2-1, with TRBD2 matching 11 bases. The V and J ends lost 6 bases and 8 bases, in that order; junction bases with no gene match: 9. From germline, CDR1 is MNHEY and CDR2 SMNVEV (reference sequence). This CDR3 has 15 amino acids. CDR3 loop: CASSPTSGTKDEQFF. The CDR3 region has the DNA TGTGCCAGCAGCCCGACTAGCGGGACTAAAGATGAGCAGTTCTTC.

The chain uses TRBV6-5 and TRBJ2-1; 8 nucleotides align to TRBD1. V was pared by 5 bases and J by 3 bases, with 6 bases of the junction left unmatched. Germline V gene lookup returns CDR1 MNHEY and CDR2 SVGAGI. This CDR3 has 15 residues. The CDR3 region has the DNA TGTGCCAGCAGTGCGCCGGGACAGGACTACAATGAGCAGTTCTTC. This encodes CASSAPGQDYNEQFF.

The genes are TRBV5-6 and TRBJ2-3, with D possibly TRBD2 on 6 matching bases. CDR1 SGHDT and CDR2 YYEEEE come from the germline V gene. This CDR3 is built from 15 residues. Trimming stripped 1 base from V and 4 bases from J, with 13 bases between. The CDR3 here is CASSLRRVVSDTQYF. The CDR3 DNA is TGTGCCAGCAGCTTGAGGAGGGTAGTGTCAGATACGCAGTATTTT.

The V and J genes are TRBV21-1 and TRBJ2-4; the table's TRBD1 call for D was not verified on the DNA. TRBV21-1 is described as a pseudogene. This CDR3 is built from 13 residues. CDR3 residues: CASSNRAKNIQYF. The DNA for the CDR3 is TGTGCCAGCAGCAACAGGGCCAAAAACATTCAGTACTTC.

The rearrangement links TRBV11-2 to TRBJ1-6; TRBD1 might be the D (5 bases). The CDR3 has 14 amino acids. V was pared by 2 bases and J by 6 bases, with 8 bases between. The germline CDR1 and CDR2 sequences are SGHAT and FQNNGV. This chain's CDR3 is CASSLPGINSPLHF. In DNA, the CDR3 is TGTGCCAGCAGCTTACCAGGGATTAATTCACCCCTCCACTTT. Filled out from reference TRBV11-2 and TRBJ1-6, the complete variable domain reads EAGVAQSPRYKIIEKRQSVAFWCNPISGHATLYWYQQILGQGPKLLIQFQNNGVVDDSQLPKDRFSAERLKGVDSTLKIQPAKLEDSAVYLCASSLPGINSPLHFGNGTRLTVT.